The 18 T cell receptor beta chains given below trace back to one sample, sequenced in a study of blood T cell repertoires in COVID-19. Clones were sequenced by immunoSEQ multiplex PCR, and TCRdb holds only the in-frame ones, with some missing. The table has more than 200,000 clones, 88% seen once. Material: peripheral blood. These receptors were obtained from a man older than 75 with acute or convalescent COVID-19.

This clone was found once. The chain uses TRBV19 and TRBJ2-7; D is uncertain. V was clipped by 3 bases and J by 1 base, with 16 bases between them. The length of the CDR3 is 16 residues. The germline gives CDR1 LNHDA, CDR2 SQIVND (reference sequence). The CDR3 region has the DNA TGTGCCAGTAGTATGGGTCTAGTGACGGGTTCCTACGAGCAGTACTTC. Protein sequence: CASSMGLVTGSYEQYF.

The chain employs TRBV19 and TRBJ2-3, with 7 bases identical to TRBD2. CDR3 size: 15 residues. V gave up 3 bases and J gave up 4 bases; unmatched junction bases: 7. The V gene's germline CDR1 is LNHDA and CDR2 SQIVND (reference sequence). CDR3 sequence: CASSIGAGEADTQYF. The DNA for the CDR3 is TGTGCCAGTAGTATTGGTGCGGGAGAGGCAGATACGCAGTATTTT.

This chain joins TRBV19 and TRBJ2-3; 10 nucleotides align to TRBD2. Germline-derived CDR1 and CDR2 are LNHDA and SQIVND (reference sequence). V lost 5 bases to trimming and J lost 3 bases; unmatched junction nucleotides: 11. This CDR3 region has 17 residues. CDR3 nucleotide sequence: TGTGCCAGTAGTGGGAGCGGGGGGGCCGGCGGGACAGATACGCAGTATTTT. It yields the protein CASSGSGGAGGTDTQYF.

This sequence joins TRBV12-3 or TRBV12-4 and TRBJ1-5; unclear D gene. This CDR3 contains 13 residues. V dropped 4 bases and J dropped 3 bases, with 7 bases sitting between them. CDR3 loop: CASSSQTNQPQHF. The CDR3, as DNA: TGTGCCAGCAGTTCACAGACCAATCAGCCCCAGCATTTT.

This clone appeared a few times. The genes are TRBV5-1 and TRBJ1-1; a possible D gene is TRBD1 (6 bases). Trimming shortened V by 4 bases and J by 0 bases, and 10 bases separated the two germline ends. Germline V gene data show CDR1 as SGHRS and CDR2 as YFSETQ. This CDR3 is built from 14 residues. This CDR3 reads CASSRRQVNTEAFF. DNA of the CDR3: TGCGCCAGCAGCAGGCGACAGGTGAACACTGAAGCTTTCTTT.

The rearrangement joins TRBV5-6 to TRBJ1-1, with D unclear. Germline V gives CDR1 SGHDT, CDR2 YYEEEE. The CDR3 has 14 residues. Trimming cost V 0 bases and J 5 bases, with 11 bases left between them. CDR3 sequence: CASSLVVGVTEAFF. CDR3 DNA sequence: TGTGCCAGCAGCTTGGTAGTCGGGGTTACTGAAGCTTTCTTT.

The J gene is TRBJ2-1, the V gene TRBV11-2; 11 bases align to TRBD2. CDR1 and CDR2 from the germline V gene are SGHAT and FQNNGV. The CDR3 spans 18 residues. The V gene end was trimmed by 6 bases and the J gene end by 2 bases; junction bases not matched to a gene: 12. In nucleotides, the CDR3 is TGTGCCAGCAGGGAAGGGGTAGCGGGGGGGTTTACCTACAATGAGCAGTTCTTC. Its translation: CASREGVAGGFTYNEQFF.

This chain uses TRBV2 with TRBJ1-5; D is uncertain. This CDR3 comprises 13 residues. Trimming cost V 1 base and J 5 bases, with 6 bases left between them. Germline loops: CDR1 SNHLY, CDR2 FYNNEI. CDR3: CASSEDSHQPQHF. Here the CDR3 DNA reads TGTGCCAGCAGTGAAGACAGCCATCAGCCCCAGCATTTT.

The genes are TRBV6-2 or TRBV6-3 and TRBJ2-7; unclear D gene. Germline loops: CDR1 MNHEY, CDR2 SVGEGT. The CDR3 runs to 14 residues. Trimming stripped 1 base from V and 2 bases from J, with 9 bases between. Here the CDR3 DNA reads TGTGCCAGCAGTTACTACTTTGATACCTACGAGCAGTACTTC. The encoded protein is CASSYYFDTYEQYF.

The rearrangement links TRBV19 to TRBJ1-5; TRBD1 matches at 7 bases. Germline V gene data show CDR1 as LNHDA and CDR2 as SQIVND (reference sequence). The CDR3 is 15 amino acids. Trimming cost V 5 bases and J 4 bases; bases outside gene matches: 8. The CDR3 protein is CASSSRTGRNQPQHF. DNA for the CDR3: TGTGCCAGTAGTTCCCGGACAGGAAGGAATCAGCCCCAGCATTTT.

This chain links TRBV28 with TRBJ1-5; D unclear. This CDR3 comprises 15 residues. V lost 3 bases and J 4 bases, leaving 13 bases between the germline ends. CDR1 and CDR2 (germline): MDHEN, SYDVKM. For the CDR3, the DNA is TGTGCCAGCAGTTTCTATGGGGAGGAAAATCAGCCCCAGCATTTT. Translation: CASSFYGEENQPQHF.

J is TRBJ1-5 and V is TRBV12-3 or TRBV12-4; 8 bases line up with TRBD1. V shed 6 bases and J 7 bases; nucleotides not matched to a gene: 5. The CDR3 has 13 amino acids. CDR3: CASSSRGRQPQHF. The CDR3, as DNA: TGTGCCAGCAGCTCCAGGGGGCGGCAGCCCCAGCATTTT.

The chain uses TRBV19 and TRBJ1-5; a possible D gene is TRBD1 (6 bases). This CDR3 has 13 amino acids. Trimming removed 5 bases at V and 3 bases at J, with 8 bases between. CDR1 and CDR2 (germline): LNHDA, SQIVND (reference sequence). CDR3 nucleotides: TGTGCCAGTAGTCACAGGGACAATCAGCCCCAGCATTTT. It encodes CASSHRDNQPQHF.

J is TRBJ1-2 and V is TRBV25-1; the match to TRBD1 covers 11 bases. CDR3 length equals 15 residues. CDR1 is MGHDK, CDR2 SYGVNS, per germline. V trimming: 4 bases; J trimming: 8 bases; junction bases outside the gene matches: 9. The CDR3: CASSGTGQGGWGYTF. The CDR3 coding sequence is TGTGCCAGCAGTGGGACGGGACAGGGGGGTTGGGGCTACACCTTC.

The chain carries TRBV4-2 and TRBJ2-2, with D possibly matching TRBD2 (6 bases). The CDR3 consists of 16 residues. Per the germline V gene, CDR1 is LGHNA and CDR2 is YNFKEQ. The V gene lost 6 bases and the J gene lost 4 bases, with 18 bases spanning the gap. The CDR3 nucleotides read TGTGCCAGCAGTCCTATCGGGAGTAGCTTCACCGGGGAGCTGTTTTTT. Encoded protein: CASSPIGSSFTGELFF.

This chain joins TRBV24-1 and TRBJ2-2, with D possibly being TRBD2 (6 bases). Germline V gene lookup returns CDR1 KGHDR and CDR2 SFDVKD. V was cut by 4 bases and J by 3 bases, with 17 bases left in between. The CDR3 loop spans 17 amino acids. The CDR3 coding sequence is TGTGCCACCAGTGACCGCGGGGCAGGGTTTCACACCGGGGAGCTGTTTTTT. As protein: CATSDRGAGFHTGELFF.

The DNA for the CDR3 is TGCAGCGTTGATAGGGCAGGGGATGAGACCCAGTACTTC. Translation: CSVDRAGDETQYF. V is TRBV29-1 and J is TRBJ2-5; tentative D call: TRBD1 (6 bases). Germline CDR1 and CDR2: SQVTM and ANQGSEA. Trimming removed 3 bases from V and 5 bases from J, with 13 bases in between. This CDR3 spans 13 amino acids. The entire variable domain, with the rest obtained from reference TRBV29-1 and TRBJ2-5, is as follows: SAVISQKPSRDICQRGTSLTIQCQVDSQVTMMFWYRQQPGQSLTLIATANQGSEATYESGFVIDKFPISRPNLTFSTLTVSNMSPEDSSIYLCSVDRAGDETQYFGPGTRLLVL.

V usage is TRBV6-1 and J usage is TRBJ1-2, with 10 bases that match TRBD1. CDR3 size: 18 residues. V lost 2 bases, J lost 1 base, and 10 bases stayed unmatched. Germline V gene lookup returns CDR1 MNHNS and CDR2 SASEGT. The CDR3 DNA reads TGTGCCAGCAGTGAATCTTGGACAGGGGGGGACTTTAACTATGGCTACACCTTC. This sequence encodes CASSESWTGGDFNYGYTF.